What follows are 7 T cell receptor beta chains derived from one specimen sequenced in a study of OX40 agonist ivuxolimab in advanced cancers. Sequencing used immunoSEQ multiplex PCR; TCRdb keeps in-frame clones, though not all of them. The table has roughly 53,000 clones, about four fifths seen once. The specimen was CD4+ or CD8+ T cells sorted from blood, collected in a trial of the OX40 agonist ivuxolimab. The receptors here all came from an adult with an advanced solid tumor such as melanoma, head and neck, liver or kidney cancer.

This chain links TRBV6-6 with TRBJ2-3, with no clear D. The CDR3 length is 16 residues. The V gene lost 0 bases and the J gene lost 1 base, with 11 bases spanning the gap. CDR1 is MNHNY and CDR2 is SVGAGI in the germline V gene (reference sequence). CDR3 nucleotides: TGTGCCAGCAGTTACTCGATATTACAGCGCACAGATACGCAGTATTTT. Translation gives CASSYSILQRTDTQYF.

This sequence joins TRBV11-2 and TRBJ2-5; no firm D call. Trimming stripped 1 base from V and 4 bases from J, with 4 bases between. The length of the CDR3 is 12 residues. Germline lookup yields CDR1 SGHAT and CDR2 FQNNGV. The CDR3 DNA is TGTGCCAGCAGCTTAGCTGTAGAGACCCAGTACTTC. Encoded protein: CASSLAVETQYF.

The chain recombines TRBV7-2 with TRBJ1-4, with D uncertain. The V end was cut by 7 bases, the J end by 3 bases, with 12 bases between. The V gene's germline CDR1 is SGHTA and CDR2 FQGNSA. The CDR3 contains 14 residues. CDR3 nucleotides: TGTGCCAGCACCGTAAGAGGACCTAATGAAAAACTGTTTTTT. As protein: CASTVRGPNEKLFF.

This clone showed up just once. The chain combines TRBV18 with TRBJ1-5, with 7 bases lining up with TRBD1. Germline V gives CDR1 KGHSH, CDR2 LQKENI. Germline trimming cut 6 bases from V and 3 bases from J; bases unmatched to any gene: 5. The CDR3 sequence is 14 residues long. The CDR3 is CASSIGTDNQPQHF. In DNA form, the CDR3 reads TGTGCCAGCTCCATTGGGACAGACAATCAGCCCCAGCATTTT.

This clone was detected once. V and J are TRBV11-2 and TRBJ2-3, with D possibly matching TRBD2 (5 bases). Per the germline V gene, CDR1 is SGHAT and CDR2 is FQNNGV. The ends were cut back, 5 bases at V and 0 bases at J, with 9 bases in the middle. The CDR3 is 14 residues long. CDR3 loop: CASSLGLSTDTQYF. CDR3 nucleotide sequence: TGTGCCAGCAGCCTCGGACTTAGCACAGATACGCAGTATTTT.

V is TRBV7-2 and J is TRBJ2-2; TRBD2 agrees at 11 bases. Germline loops: CDR1 SGHTA, CDR2 FQGNSA. J gave up 6 bases and V 5 bases, and 5 bases lay outside the gene matches. This CDR3 is built from 15 residues. The DNA for the CDR3 is TGTGCCAGCAGCGCCACTAGCGGGAGCTCCGGGGAGCTGTTTTTT. It specifies CASSATSGSSGELFF.

The chain recombines TRBV27 with TRBJ2-3, with D uncertain. This CDR3 is built from 14 residues. The germline V gene has CDR1 MNHEY and CDR2 SMNVEV (reference sequence). V was cut by 1 base and J by 3 bases, with 8 bases left in between. In nucleotides, the CDR3 is TGTGCCAGCAGTTTATTTGCTTATACAGATACGCAGTATTTT. Protein sequence: CASSLFAYTDTQYF.